Listed below are T cell receptor beta chains from one sample, sequenced in a study of T cells after yellow fever vaccination. In TCRdb, the 5' RACE reads were re-called with MiXCR into one record per CDR3 protein. This table holds hundreds of thousands of distinct CDR3 sequences, roughly 20% found once. The sample here was PBMCs, taken before the yellow fever booster vaccination. These receptors all come from a man between 18 and 29 years old who received the YFV17D yellow fever vaccine. The CDR3 runs from the conserved cysteine through the conserved F or W. The order of the fields is V gene, clone size, D gene, J gene, CDR3 DNA, CDR3 protein. A D gene is named only where the DNA matches it firmly. Only some rows state a clone size, as once, few, many or a class for expanded clones.

v_gene: TRBV12-3/TRBV12-4; abundance: -; d_gene: -; j_gene: TRBJ1-2; CDR3nt: TGTGCCAGCAGTTTCCGTCGACCGGGGCTGAATGGCTACACCTTC; CDR3aa: CASSFRRPGLNGYTF
v_gene: TRBV28; abundance: few; d_gene: -; j_gene: TRBJ2-5; CDR3nt: TGTGCCAGCAGCCCGGCGTGGGGCGGGGACCAAGAGACCCAGTACTTC; CDR3aa: CASSPAWGGDQETQYF
v_gene: TRBV30; abundance: -; d_gene: TRBD2; j_gene: TRBJ2-5; CDR3nt: TGTGCCTGGAGTAGCGGGGGGGAGACCCAGTACTTC; CDR3aa: CAWSSGGETQYF
v_gene: TRBV12-3/TRBV12-4; abundance: -; d_gene: -; j_gene: TRBJ2-1; CDR3nt: TGTGCCAGCAGTAGATACCCCGTCTCCTACAATGAGCAGTTCTTC; CDR3aa: CASSRYPVSYNEQFF
v_gene: TRBV5-5; abundance: many; d_gene: TRBD1; j_gene: TRBJ1-2; CDR3nt: TGTGCCAGCAGCTTTGGGCAGGGGGACTATGGCTACACCTTC; CDR3aa: CASSFGQGDYGYTF
v_gene: TRBV10-3; abundance: few; d_gene: TRBD1; j_gene: TRBJ1-2; CDR3nt: TGTGCCATCAGTGAGTCTACGCGGGACAGCCAATACACCTTC; CDR3aa: CAISESTRDSQYTF
v_gene: TRBV28; abundance: few; d_gene: -; j_gene: TRBJ1-6; CDR3nt: TGTGCCAGCAGTTTTGCCCGCAGGGATTCACCCCTCCACTTT; CDR3aa: CASSFARRDSPLHF
v_gene: TRBV7-7; abundance: -; d_gene: -; j_gene: TRBJ2-5; CDR3nt: TGTGCTAGCAGCTTAGGCACCCTGCTAGCGCAGGAGACCCAGTACTTC; CDR3aa: CASSLGTLLAQETQYF
v_gene: TRBV2; abundance: -; d_gene: TRBD1; j_gene: TRBJ2-5; CDR3nt: TGTGCCAGCAGTAATGGACAGGGATCGGGAGAGACCCAGTACTTC; CDR3aa: CASSNGQGSGETQYF
v_gene: TRBV6-6; abundance: few; d_gene: -; j_gene: TRBJ1-5; CDR3nt: TGTGCCAGCAGTTACAAGAAGGCAGCAAGCAATCAGCCCCAGCATTTT; CDR3aa: CASSYKKAASNQPQHF
v_gene: TRBV6-5; abundance: -; d_gene: -; j_gene: TRBJ2-1; CDR3nt: TGTGCCAGCAGTCCCTGGGGGGCGAGCTCCTACAATGAGCAGTTCTTC; CDR3aa: CASSPWGASSYNEQFF
v_gene: TRBV7-2; abundance: -; d_gene: -; j_gene: TRBJ2-1; CDR3nt: TGTGCCAGCAGCTCAGCGGTTCAGAGGAATGAGCAGTTCTTC; CDR3aa: CASSSAVQRNEQFF
v_gene: TRBV25-1; abundance: few; d_gene: TRBD1; j_gene: TRBJ1-2; CDR3nt: TGTGCCAGCAGCGAGGGGGCGGATGGCTACACCTTC; CDR3aa: CASSEGADGYTF
v_gene: TRBV6-1; abundance: -; d_gene: -; j_gene: TRBJ1-4; CDR3nt: TGTGCCAGCAGTATCGCCGACAGGGAAAAACTGTTTTTT; CDR3aa: CASSIADREKLFF
v_gene: TRBV7-9; abundance: -; d_gene: -; j_gene: TRBJ2-5; CDR3nt: TGTGCCAGCAGCGATGAGTACAGGGCGGTACGCGAGACCCAGTACTTC; CDR3aa: CASSDEYRAVRETQYF
v_gene: TRBV7-2; abundance: -; d_gene: -; j_gene: TRBJ1-2; CDR3nt: TGTGCCAGCAGCCCCTGGGAGGGGCCTTATGGCTACACCTTC; CDR3aa: CASSPWEGPYGYTF
v_gene: TRBV6-1; abundance: many; d_gene: -; j_gene: TRBJ1-3; CDR3nt: TGTGCCAGCAGTGCGTCAGGGACTGGAAACACCATATATTTT; CDR3aa: CASSASGTGNTIYF
v_gene: TRBV5-1; abundance: few; d_gene: -; j_gene: TRBJ2-5; CDR3nt: TGCGCCAGCAGCCTAGAGAACCTCGGGGCCCAGTACTTC; CDR3aa: CASSLENLGAQYF
v_gene: TRBV6-2/TRBV6-3; abundance: -; d_gene: -; j_gene: TRBJ2-7; CDR3nt: TGTGCCAGCAGTTACTCGACCCGGGGCAGGGACTCCTACGAGCAGTACTTC; CDR3aa: CASSYSTRGRDSYEQYF
v_gene: TRBV7-3; abundance: few; d_gene: -; j_gene: TRBJ2-1; CDR3nt: TGTGCCAGCAGGGATGTGGGGAGCACAGAGCAGTTCTTC; CDR3aa: CASRDVGSTEQFF
v_gene: TRBV13; abundance: few; d_gene: TRBD1; j_gene: TRBJ2-1; CDR3nt: TGTGCCAGCAGCTTACCTCCCGGACAGGGCGGAGAGCAGTTCTTC; CDR3aa: CASSLPPGQGGEQFF
v_gene: TRBV4-3; abundance: -; d_gene: TRBD1; j_gene: TRBJ2-7; CDR3nt: TGCGCCAGCAGCCAAGCCGACAGGGGAGGATACGAGCAGTACTTC; CDR3aa: CASSQADRGGYEQYF
v_gene: TRBV7-2; abundance: once; d_gene: TRBD2; j_gene: TRBJ2-3; CDR3nt: TGTGCCAGCAGCCCCCTGATACTAGCGGGGACAGATACGCAGTATTTT; CDR3aa: CASSPLILAGTDTQYF
v_gene: TRBV6-2/TRBV6-3; abundance: few; d_gene: TRBD2; j_gene: TRBJ2-3; CDR3nt: TGTGCCACCTCCTGGACTAGCGGTGAGGATACGCAGTATTTT; CDR3aa: CATSWTSGEDTQYF
v_gene: TRBV3-1; abundance: -; d_gene: -; j_gene: TRBJ1-1; CDR3nt: TGTGCCAGCAGCAATTTGGACGCAGATGCTTTCTTT; CDR3aa: CASSNLDADAFF